This T cell receptor (beta chain) was sequenced for a study of Ad26.COV2.S vaccination and SARS-CoV-2 variants. Treatment reported: roughly 18 received Ad26.COV2.S at low or high dose, single or two shots; five or six received placebo; per-sample allocation not given. Each sample was drawn 63 days after the first injection (of vaccine or placebo). The CDR3 sequence is 14 residues long. V was cut by 3 bases and J by 2 bases, with 10 bases left in between. Germline CDR1 and CDR2: LGHNA and YSLEER. Sequencing used immunoSEQ multiplex PCR; TCRdb keeps in-frame clones, though not all of them. Among roughly 420,000 clones listed, 88% were seen once.

This receptor was taken from a person between 18 and 59 years old who received the Ad26.COV2.S COVID-19 vaccine or a placebo. The chain joins TRBV4-3 to TRBJ2-5, with a weak D call TRBD1 (5 bases). Sample: peripheral blood, taken in a trial of Ad26.COV2.S vaccine versus placebo. CDR3 nucleotide sequence: TGCGCCAGCAGCCACTCGACAGCACAAGAGACCCAGTACTTC. Its translation is CASSHSTAQETQYF.